The subject of this entry is one T cell receptor beta chain. This record belongs to a study of CDR3 diversity in severe acne. TCRdb re-called the PCR reads through MiXCR, storing one row per CDR3 protein. The sample holds under 100,000 distinct CDR3 sequences, approximately 52% seen once. This CDR3 contains 13 residues. Trimming removed 0 bases from V and 7 bases from J; junction bases left unmatched: 5. Germline V CDR1 and CDR2: DFQATT, SNEGSKA (reference sequence). The sample comprised blood. This clonotype originated in a male donor in good health, serving as a control. V usage is TRBV20-1 and J usage is TRBJ1-2, with TRBD1 matching over 7 bases. The CDR3 loop reads CSARDGRGSGYTF. CDR3 bases: TGCAGTGCTAGAGATGGCAGGGGGTCTGGCTACACCTTC.